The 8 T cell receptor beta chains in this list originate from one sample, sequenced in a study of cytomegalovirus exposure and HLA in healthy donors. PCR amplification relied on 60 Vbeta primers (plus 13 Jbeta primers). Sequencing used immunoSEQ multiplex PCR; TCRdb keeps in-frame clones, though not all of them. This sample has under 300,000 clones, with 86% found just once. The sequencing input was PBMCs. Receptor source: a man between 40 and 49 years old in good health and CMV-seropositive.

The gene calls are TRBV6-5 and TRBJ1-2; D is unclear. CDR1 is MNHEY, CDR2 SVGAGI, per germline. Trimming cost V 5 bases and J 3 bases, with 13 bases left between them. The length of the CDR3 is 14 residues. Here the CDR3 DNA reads TGTGCCAGCAGTAGAGGCGGCTCTTACTATGGCTACACCTTC. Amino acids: CASSRGGSYYGYTF.

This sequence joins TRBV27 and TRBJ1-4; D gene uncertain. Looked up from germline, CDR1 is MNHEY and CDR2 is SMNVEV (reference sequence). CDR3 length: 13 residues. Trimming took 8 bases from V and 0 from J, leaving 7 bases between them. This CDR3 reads CASGRPTNEKLFF. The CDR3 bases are TGTGCCAGCGGGAGACCAACTAATGAAAAACTGTTTTTT.

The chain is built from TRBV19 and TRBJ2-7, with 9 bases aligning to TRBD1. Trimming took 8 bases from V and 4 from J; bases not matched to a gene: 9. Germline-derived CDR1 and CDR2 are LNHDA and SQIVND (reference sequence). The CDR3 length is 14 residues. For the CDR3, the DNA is TGTGCCAGTGGGCGTCCGGGACAGGGTTACGAGCAGTACTTC. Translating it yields CASGRPGQGYEQYF.

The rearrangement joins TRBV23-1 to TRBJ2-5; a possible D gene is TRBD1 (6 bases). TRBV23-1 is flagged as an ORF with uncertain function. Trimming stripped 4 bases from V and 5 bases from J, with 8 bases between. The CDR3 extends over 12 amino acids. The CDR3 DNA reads TGCGCCAGCAGTCGGGGGCGGGAGACCCAGTACTTC. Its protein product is CASSRGRETQYF.

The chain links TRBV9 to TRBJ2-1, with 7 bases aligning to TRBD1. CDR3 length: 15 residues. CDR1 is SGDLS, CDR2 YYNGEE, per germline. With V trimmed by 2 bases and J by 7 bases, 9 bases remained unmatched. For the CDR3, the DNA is TGTGCCAGCAGCGTCGAGGGGGCTTTGGGGAATGAGCAGTTCTTC. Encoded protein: CASSVEGALGNEQFF.

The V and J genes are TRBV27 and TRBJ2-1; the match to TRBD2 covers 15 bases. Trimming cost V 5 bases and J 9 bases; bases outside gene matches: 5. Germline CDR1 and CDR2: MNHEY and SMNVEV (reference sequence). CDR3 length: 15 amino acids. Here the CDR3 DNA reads TGTGCCAGCAGTCCCCCGGGACTAGCGGGAGGTGAGCAGTTCTTC. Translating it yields CASSPPGLAGGEQFF.

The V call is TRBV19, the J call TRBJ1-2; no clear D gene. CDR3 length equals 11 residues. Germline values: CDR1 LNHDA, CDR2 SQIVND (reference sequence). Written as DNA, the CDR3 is TGTGCTTTAAAGGAGGTAAATGGCTACACCTTC. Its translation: CALKEVNGYTF.

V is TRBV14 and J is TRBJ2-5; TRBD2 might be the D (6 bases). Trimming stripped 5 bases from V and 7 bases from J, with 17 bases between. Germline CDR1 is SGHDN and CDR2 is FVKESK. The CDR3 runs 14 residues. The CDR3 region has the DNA TGTGCCAGCAGCGTCCCGGGACTCTTGTCGACCCAGTACTTC. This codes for CASSVPGLLSTQYF.